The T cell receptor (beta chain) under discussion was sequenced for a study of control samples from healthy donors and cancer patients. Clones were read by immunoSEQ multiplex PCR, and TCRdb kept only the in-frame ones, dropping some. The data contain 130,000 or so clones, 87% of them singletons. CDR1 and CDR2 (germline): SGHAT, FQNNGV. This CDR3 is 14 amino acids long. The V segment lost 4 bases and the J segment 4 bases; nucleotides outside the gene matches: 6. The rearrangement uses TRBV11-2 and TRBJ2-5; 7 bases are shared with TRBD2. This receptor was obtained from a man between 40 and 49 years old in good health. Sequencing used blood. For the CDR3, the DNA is TGTGCCAGCAGCTCCTCGACTAGCACAGAGACCCAGTACTTC. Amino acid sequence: CASSSSTSTETQYF.